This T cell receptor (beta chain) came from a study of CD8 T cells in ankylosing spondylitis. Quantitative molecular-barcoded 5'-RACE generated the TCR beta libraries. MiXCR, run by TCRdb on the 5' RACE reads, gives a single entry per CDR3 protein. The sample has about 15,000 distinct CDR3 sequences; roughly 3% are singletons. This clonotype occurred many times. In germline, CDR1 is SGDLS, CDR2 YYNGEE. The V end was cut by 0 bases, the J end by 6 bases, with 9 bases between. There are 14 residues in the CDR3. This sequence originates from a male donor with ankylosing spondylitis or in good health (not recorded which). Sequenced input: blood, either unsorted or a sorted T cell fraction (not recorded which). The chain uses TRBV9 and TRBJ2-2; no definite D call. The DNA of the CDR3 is TGTGCCAGCAGCGTAGCTCGGTCACCCGGGGAGCTGTTTTTT. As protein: CASSVARSPGELFF.